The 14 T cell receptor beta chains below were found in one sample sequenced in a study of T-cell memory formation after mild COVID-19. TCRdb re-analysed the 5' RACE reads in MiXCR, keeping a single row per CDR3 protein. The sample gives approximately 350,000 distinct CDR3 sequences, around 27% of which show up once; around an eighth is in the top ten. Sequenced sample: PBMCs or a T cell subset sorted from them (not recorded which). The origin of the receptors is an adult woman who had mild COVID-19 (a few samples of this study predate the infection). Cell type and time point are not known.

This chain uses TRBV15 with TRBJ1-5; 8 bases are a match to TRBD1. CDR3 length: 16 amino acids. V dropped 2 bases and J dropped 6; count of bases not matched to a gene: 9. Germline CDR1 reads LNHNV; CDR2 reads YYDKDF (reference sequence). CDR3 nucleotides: TGTGCCACCAGCAGAACTATTACAGGGGGGGGTCAGCCCCAGCATTTT. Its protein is CATSRTITGGGQPQHF.

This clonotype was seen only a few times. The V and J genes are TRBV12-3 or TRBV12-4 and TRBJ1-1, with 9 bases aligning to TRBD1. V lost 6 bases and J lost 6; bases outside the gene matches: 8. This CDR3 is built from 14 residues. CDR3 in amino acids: CASRRDRVGSEAFF. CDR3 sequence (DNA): TGTGCCAGCAGACGGGACAGGGTTGGGTCTGAAGCTTTCTTT.

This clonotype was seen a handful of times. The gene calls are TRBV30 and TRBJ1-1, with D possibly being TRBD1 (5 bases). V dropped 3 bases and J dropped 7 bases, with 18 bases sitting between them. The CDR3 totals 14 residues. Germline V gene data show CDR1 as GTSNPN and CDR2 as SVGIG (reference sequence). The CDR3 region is CAWSPRRAPNEAFF. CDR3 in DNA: TGTGCCTGGAGCCCCCGCAGGGCCCCTAATGAAGCTTTCTTT. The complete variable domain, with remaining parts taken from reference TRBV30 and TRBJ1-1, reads SQTIHQWPATLVQPVGSPLSLECTVEGTSNPNLYWYRQAAGRGLQLLFYSVGIGQISSEVPQNLSASRPQDRQFILSSKKLLLSDSGFYLCAWSPRRAPNEAFFGQGTRLTVV.

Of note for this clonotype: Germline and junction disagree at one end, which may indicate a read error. The CDR3 sequence is CASSLAGYGQYF. In DNA form, the CDR3 reads TGTGCCAGCAGCTTGGCGGGCTACGGGCAGTACTTC. This chain connects TRBV5-5 to TRBJ2-7, with D unresolved. CDR3 length: 12 residues. Germline CDR1 is SGHKS and CDR2 is YYEKEE (reference sequence).

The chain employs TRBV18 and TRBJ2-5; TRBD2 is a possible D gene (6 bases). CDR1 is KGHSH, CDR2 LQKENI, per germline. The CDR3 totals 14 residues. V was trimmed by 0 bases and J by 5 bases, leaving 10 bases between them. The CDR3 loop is CASSPPPGRETQYF. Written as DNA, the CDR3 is TGTGCCAGCTCACCACCCCCTGGGAGGGAGACCCAGTACTTC.

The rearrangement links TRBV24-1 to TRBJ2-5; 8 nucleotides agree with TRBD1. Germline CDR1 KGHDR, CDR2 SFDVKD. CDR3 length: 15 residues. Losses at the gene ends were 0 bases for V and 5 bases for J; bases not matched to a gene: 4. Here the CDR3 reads CATSDLAGGRETQYF. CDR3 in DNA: TGTGCCACCAGTGATTTGGCAGGGGGCCGGGAGACCCAGTACTTC.

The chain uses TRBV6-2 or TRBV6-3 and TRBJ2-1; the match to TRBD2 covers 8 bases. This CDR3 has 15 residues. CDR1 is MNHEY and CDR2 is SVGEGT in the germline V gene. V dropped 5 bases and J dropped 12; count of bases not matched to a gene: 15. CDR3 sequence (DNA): TGTGCCAGCAGTCGGCTCGGCTACTTAGCGGGGCGGCAGTTCTTC. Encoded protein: CASSRLGYLAGRQFF.

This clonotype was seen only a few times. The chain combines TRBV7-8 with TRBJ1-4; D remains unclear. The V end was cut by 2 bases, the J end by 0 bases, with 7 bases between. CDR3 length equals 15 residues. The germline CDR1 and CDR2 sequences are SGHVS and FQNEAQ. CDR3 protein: CASSLTETTNEKLFF. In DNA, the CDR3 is TGTGCCAGCAGCTTAACTGAGACAACTAATGAAAAACTGTTTTTT.

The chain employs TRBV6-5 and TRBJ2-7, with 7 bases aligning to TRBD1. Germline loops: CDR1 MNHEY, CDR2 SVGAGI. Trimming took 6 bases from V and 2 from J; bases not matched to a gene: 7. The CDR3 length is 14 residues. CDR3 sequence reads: CASRGTAPAYEQYF. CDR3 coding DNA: TGTGCCAGCAGGGGGACAGCTCCTGCCTACGAGCAGTACTTC.

CDR3 loop: CASSRALAGATDTQYF. DNA of the CDR3: TGCGCCAGCAGCCGTGCCTTAGCGGGGGCCACAGATACGCAGTATTTT. The chain recombines TRBV5-1 with TRBJ2-3, with 9 bases that match TRBD2. CDR1 SGHRS and CDR2 YFSETQ come from the germline V gene. CDR3 length equals 16 residues. After removal of 4 bases from V and 2 bases from J, the junction contained 8 bases not matched to a gene.

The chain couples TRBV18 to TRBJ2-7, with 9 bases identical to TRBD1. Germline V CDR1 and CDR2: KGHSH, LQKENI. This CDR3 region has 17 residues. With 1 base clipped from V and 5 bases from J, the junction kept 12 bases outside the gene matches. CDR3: CASSPLNRKGTGNEQYF. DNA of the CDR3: TGTGCCAGCTCACCACTAAATAGGAAGGGGACAGGGAACGAGCAGTACTTC.

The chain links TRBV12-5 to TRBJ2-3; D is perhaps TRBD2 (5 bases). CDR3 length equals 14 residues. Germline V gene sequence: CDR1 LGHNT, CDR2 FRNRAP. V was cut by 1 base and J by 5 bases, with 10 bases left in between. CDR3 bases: TGTGCTAGTGGTTTGGAGACTGGAGGAGATACGCAGTATTTT. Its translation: CASGLETGGDTQYF.

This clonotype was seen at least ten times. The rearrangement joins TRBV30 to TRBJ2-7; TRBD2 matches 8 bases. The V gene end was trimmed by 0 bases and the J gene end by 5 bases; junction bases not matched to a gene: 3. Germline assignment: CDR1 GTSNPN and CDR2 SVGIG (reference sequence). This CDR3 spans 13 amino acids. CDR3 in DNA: TGTGCCTGGAGTGTCGGGACTAGGAACGAGCAGTACTTC. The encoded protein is CAWSVGTRNEQYF.

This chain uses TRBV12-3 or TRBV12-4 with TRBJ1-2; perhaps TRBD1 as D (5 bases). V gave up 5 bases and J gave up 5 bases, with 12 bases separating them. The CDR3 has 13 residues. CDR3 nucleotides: TGTGCCAGCAGTGTCATTGGGACGTATGGCTACACCTTC. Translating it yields CASSVIGTYGYTF.